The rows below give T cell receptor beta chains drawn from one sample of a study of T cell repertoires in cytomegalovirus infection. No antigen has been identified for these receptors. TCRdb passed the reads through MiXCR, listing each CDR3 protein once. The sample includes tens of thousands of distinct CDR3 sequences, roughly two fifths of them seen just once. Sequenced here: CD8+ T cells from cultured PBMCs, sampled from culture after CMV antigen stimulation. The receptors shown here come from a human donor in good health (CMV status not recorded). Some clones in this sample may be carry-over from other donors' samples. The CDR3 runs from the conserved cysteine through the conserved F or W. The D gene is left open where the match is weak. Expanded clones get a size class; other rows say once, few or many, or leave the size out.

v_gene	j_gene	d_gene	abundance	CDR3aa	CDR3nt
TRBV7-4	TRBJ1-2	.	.	CASSLVGRYHYGYTF	TGTGCCAGCAGCTTAGTCGGCAGATATCACTATGGCTACACCTTC
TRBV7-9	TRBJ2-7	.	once	CASSSRRGNYEQYF	TGTGCCAGCAGCTCCCGGAGGGGAAACTACGAGCAGTACTTC
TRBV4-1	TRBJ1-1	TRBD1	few	CASSLGQVSGTTEAFF	TGCGCCAGCAGCCTAGGACAGGTTTCAGGGACCACTGAAGCTTTCTTT
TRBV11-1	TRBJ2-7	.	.	CASSLEWEYEQYF	TGTGCCAGCAGCTTAGAGTGGGAGTACGAGCAGTACTTC
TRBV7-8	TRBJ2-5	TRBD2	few	CASSLGLAGGGFWGTQYF	TGTGCCAGCAGCCTTGGACTAGCGGGAGGGGGCTTTTGGGGGACCCAGTACTTC
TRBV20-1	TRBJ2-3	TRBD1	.	CSANPDRDSRRNTQYF	TGCAGTGCTAACCCAGACCGGGACAGCCGGCGAAATACGCAGTATTTT
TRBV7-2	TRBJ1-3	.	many	CASSTTGGNTIYF	TGTGCCAGCAGCACCACCGGGGGAAACACCATATATTTT
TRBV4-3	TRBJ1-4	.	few	CASSQDLFGGPNEKLFF	TGCGCCAGCAGCCAAGATCTTTTCGGGGGACCTAATGAAAAACTGTTTTTT
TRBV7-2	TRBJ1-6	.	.	CASSLATGSSSPLHF	TGTGCCAGCAGCTTAGCGACCGGGAGTTCTTCACCCCTCCACTTT
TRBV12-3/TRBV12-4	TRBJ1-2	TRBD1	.	CATRDSPPNYGYTF	TGTGCCACCCGGGACAGCCCCCCTAACTATGGCTACACCTTC
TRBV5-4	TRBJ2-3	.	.	CASARGTDTQYF	TGTGCCAGCGCTAGAGGCACAGATACGCAGTATTTT
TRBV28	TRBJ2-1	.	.	CASSFSAGMHEQFF	TGTGCCAGCAGTTTCTCCGCAGGGATGCATGAGCAGTTCTTC
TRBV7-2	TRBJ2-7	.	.	CASSSISQGPAPYEQYF	TGTGCCAGCAGCTCGATTTCACAGGGCCCTGCTCCCTACGAGCAGTACTTC
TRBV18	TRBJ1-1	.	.	CASSPLLVGRIRTEAFF	TGTGCCAGCTCACCCTTGTTAGTTGGGAGAATCAGAACTGAAGCTTTCTTT
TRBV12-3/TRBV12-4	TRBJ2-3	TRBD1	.	CASSSHIPGTGITDTQYF	TGTGCCAGCAGTTCGCACATTCCCGGGACAGGGATCACAGATACGCAGTATTTT
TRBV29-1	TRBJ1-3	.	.	CSVERGNTIYF	TGCAGCGTTGAAAGAGGAAACACCATATATTTT
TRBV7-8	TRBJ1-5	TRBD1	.	CASSSLGTGGNQPQHF	TGTGCCAGCAGTTCTCTTGGGACAGGGGGCAATCAGCCCCAGCATTTT
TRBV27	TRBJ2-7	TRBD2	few	CASSLEGGSSYEQYF	TGTGCCAGCAGTTTAGAAGGCGGGAGCTCCTACGAGCAGTACTTC
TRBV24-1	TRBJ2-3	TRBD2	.	CATSDPGISGSYSSTDTQYF	TGTGCCACCAGTGACCCCGGTATTAGCGGGTCGTATTCTAGCACAGATACGCAGTATTTT
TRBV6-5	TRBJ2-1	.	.	CASSYRGSGEQFF	TGTGCCAGCAGTTACCGGGGGAGTGGTGAGCAGTTCTTC
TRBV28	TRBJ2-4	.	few	CASSAPGTSKNIQYF	TGTGCCAGCAGTGCCCCCGGGACATCGAAAAACATTCAGTACTTC
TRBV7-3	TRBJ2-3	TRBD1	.	CASSSPRDRGGTDTQYF	TGTGCCAGCAGCTCTCCCCGGGACAGGGGTGGGACAGATACGCAGTATTTT
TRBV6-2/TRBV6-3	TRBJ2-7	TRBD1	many	CASSRQGSNYEQYF	TGTGCCAGCAGTAGACAGGGGTCGAACTACGAGCAGTACTTC
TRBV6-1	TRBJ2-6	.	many	CASSEIRGSGANVLTF	TGTGCCAGCAGTGAAATCAGGGGCTCTGGGGCCAACGTCCTGACTTTC
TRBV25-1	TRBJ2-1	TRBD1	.	CASTTGGAGNEQFF	TGTGCCAGCACCACAGGGGGCGCGGGCAATGAGCAGTTCTTC
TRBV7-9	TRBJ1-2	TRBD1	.	CASSLAGDRRYGYTF	TGTGCCAGCAGCTTAGCGGGGGACAGACGTTATGGCTACACCTTC
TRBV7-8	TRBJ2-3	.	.	CASSFGVGGTDTQYF	TGTGCCAGCAGCTTTGGGGTGGGGGGCACAGATACGCAGTATTTT